Listed here are 27 T cell receptor beta chains from one sample, sequenced in a study of cytomegalovirus exposure and HLA in healthy donors. Primers included in the PCR were 60 Vbeta and 13 Jbeta primers. TCRdb keeps only in-frame clones here, not all; method: immunoSEQ multiplex PCR. The sample shows about 120,000 clones, about 75% of them seen only once. Sequenced material: PBMCs. The receptors originated from a middle-aged woman in good health and CMV-seropositive.

This sequence joins TRBV4-2 and TRBJ1-3; D remains ambiguous. Germline CDR1 is LGHNA and CDR2 is YNFKEQ. V lost 0 bases and J 2 bases, leaving 14 bases between the germline ends. There are 17 residues in the CDR3. The DNA of the CDR3 is TGTGCCAGCAGCCAAGAGCCCCCGGAGGATACTGGAAACACCATATATTTT. The encoded protein is CASSQEPPEDTGNTIYF.

The table lists this clone with a count of one. This chain joins TRBV27 and TRBJ2-7, with 7 bases matching TRBD1. Germline assignment: CDR1 MNHEY and CDR2 SMNVEV (reference sequence). V was pared by 3 bases and J by 1 base, with 12 bases of the junction left unmatched. The CDR3 is 17 residues long. The CDR3 is CASSFLPGTAYSYEQYF. CDR3 DNA sequence: TGTGCCAGCAGTTTCCTCCCCGGGACAGCCTATTCCTACGAGCAGTACTTC.

This clone was counted only a few times. The rearrangement uses TRBV15 and TRBJ2-7, with 7 bases that match TRBD2. This CDR3 is built from 15 residues. Germline V gene lookup returns CDR1 LNHNV and CDR2 YYDKDF (reference sequence). V trimming: 2 bases; J trimming: 3 bases; junction bases outside the gene matches: 7. The CDR3 sequence is CATSRLSGMNYEQYF. Written as DNA, the CDR3 is TGTGCCACCAGCAGACTCAGCGGGATGAACTACGAGCAGTACTTC.

V is TRBV29-1 and J is TRBJ2-3; 9 bases align to TRBD2. Germline assignment: CDR1 SQVTM and CDR2 ANQGSEA. The CDR3 covers 16 residues. V gave up 3 bases and J gave up 1 base; unmatched junction bases: 8. The CDR3 reads CSVEGTSSGGTDTQYF. The CDR3 DNA sequence: TGCAGCGTTGAGGGTACTTCTAGCGGGGGCACAGATACGCAGTATTTT.

CDR3 sequence reads: CASSIGTGSAGAFF. DNA for the CDR3: TGTGCCAGCAGTATTGGGACAGGGAGCGCTGGAGCTTTCTTT. The chain recombines TRBV14 with TRBJ1-1; 9 bases line up with TRBD1. Germline V gene sequence: CDR1 SGHDN, CDR2 FVKESK. CDR3 length: 14 amino acids. V gave up 6 bases and J gave up 10 bases; unmatched junction bases: 12.

V usage is TRBV29-1 and J usage is TRBJ1-2, with 7 bases that match TRBD1. The V segment lost 6 bases and the J segment 8 bases; nucleotides outside the gene matches: 9. The CDR3 is made up of 12 amino acids. The germline CDR1 and CDR2 sequences are SQVTM and ANQGSEA. CDR3: CSVEWTGLGYTF. For the CDR3, the DNA is TGCAGCGTCGAATGGACAGGACTAGGCTACACCTTC. Full variable domain (remainder filled in from reference TRBV29-1 and TRBJ1-2): SAVISQKPSRDICQRGTSLTIQCQVDSQVTMMFWYRQQPGQSLTLIATANQGSEATYESGFVIDKFPISRPNLTFSTLTVSNMSPEDSSIYLCSVEWTGLGYTFGSGTRLTVV.

This chain links TRBV5-1 with TRBJ1-4; unclear D gene. There are 14 residues in the CDR3. Germline lookup yields CDR1 SGHRS and CDR2 YFSETQ. Trimming took off 4 bases at V and 0 bases at J, with 7 bases between the two ends. CDR3 nucleotide sequence: TGCGCCAGCAGCCCGGAGCCAACTAATGAAAAACTGTTTTTT. Its translation is CASSPEPTNEKLFF. The full variable domain, completed using reference TRBV5-1 and TRBJ1-4, is KAGVTQTPRYLIKTRGQQVTLSCSPISGHRSVSWYQQTPGQGLQFLFEYFSETQRNKGNFPGRFSGRQFSNSRSEMNVSTLELGDSALYLCASSPEPTNEKLFFGSGTQLSVL.

V is TRBV5-1 and J is TRBJ1-1, with a tentative D call TRBD1 (5 bases). V dropped 0 bases and J dropped 0 bases, with 9 bases sitting between them. The germline V gene encodes CDR1 SGHRS and CDR2 YFSETQ. CDR3 length: 15 amino acids. As DNA, the CDR3 is TGCGCCAGCAGCTTGGAAAGGGGCTTGAACACTGAAGCTTTCTTT. Amino acid sequence: CASSLERGLNTEAFF.

J is TRBJ1-6 and V is TRBV18; TRBD1 matches at 8 bases. Per the germline V gene, CDR1 is KGHSH and CDR2 is LQKENI. The CDR3 sequence is 15 residues long. V was pared by 3 bases and J by 9 bases, with 7 bases of the junction left unmatched. The CDR3 sequence is CASSPGQGWSSPLHF. The CDR3 coding sequence is TGTGCCAGCTCACCCGGACAGGGATGGAGTTCACCCCTCCACTTT.

This rearrangement joins TRBV11-1 to TRBJ1-1; possibly TRBD1 for D (5 bases). The CDR3 runs to 12 residues. Germline CDR1 reads SGHAT; CDR2 reads FQDESV (reference sequence). Trimming cost V 6 bases and J 9 bases, with 14 bases left between them. The CDR3 nucleotides are TGTGCCAGCAGAAGGGACTCGCATCAAGCTTTCTTT. Its protein product is CASRRDSHQAFF.

The rearrangement links TRBV11-2 to TRBJ2-7, with 7 bases aligning to TRBD1. This CDR3 spans 13 amino acids. Germline V gene data show CDR1 as SGHAT and CDR2 as FQNNGV. The junction had 6 bases not matched to a gene; V was cut back by 5 bases and J by 5 bases. CDR3 protein: CASSPLGTDEQYF. CDR3 bases: TGTGCCAGCAGCCCTTTGGGGACAGACGAGCAGTACTTC.

V and J are TRBV19 and TRBJ2-7; 7 bases map to TRBD2. The germline V gene encodes CDR1 LNHDA and CDR2 SQIVND (reference sequence). This CDR3 spans 14 amino acids. The junction had 10 bases not matched to a gene; V was cut back by 7 bases and J by 4 bases. The CDR3, as DNA: TGTGCCAGTAACCCTAGCGGAGATGGATACGAGCAGTACTTC. Amino acid sequence: CASNPSGDGYEQYF.

The rearrangement joins TRBV5-1 to TRBJ2-1; D is perhaps TRBD2 (5 bases). Trimming shortened V by 0 bases and J by 5 bases, and 21 bases separated the two germline ends. Germline V gene lookup returns CDR1 SGHRS and CDR2 YFSETQ. The CDR3 has 18 amino acids. The CDR3 nucleotides are TGCGCCAGCAGCTTGGCCCCCCATACTAGTACTCCAGACAATGAGCAGTTCTTC. It yields the protein CASSLAPHTSTPDNEQFF.

CDR3 in DNA: TGTGCCAGCAGTTACGAGACTAGCGGTTACAATGAGCAGTTCTTC. As protein: CASSYETSGYNEQFF. The chain couples TRBV6-9 to TRBJ2-1; the match to TRBD2 covers 9 bases. Losses at the gene ends were 3 bases for V and 4 bases for J; bases not matched to a gene: 4. This CDR3 is built from 15 residues. CDR1 is MNHGY and CDR2 is SVAAGI in the germline V gene.

V gene TRBV6-5 combines with J gene TRBJ1-5, with 8 bases matching TRBD1. V lost 7 bases to trimming and J lost 9 bases; unmatched junction nucleotides: 8. The CDR3 spans 13 residues. The germline V gene has CDR1 MNHEY and CDR2 SVGAGI. The CDR3 sequence is CASIEGQGRPQHF. The CDR3 DNA reads as TGTGCCAGCATTGAAGGACAGGGTCGGCCCCAGCATTTT.

V usage is TRBV28 and J usage is TRBJ2-7, with D maybe TRBD1 (6 bases). Germline values: CDR1 MDHEN, CDR2 SYDVKM. The germline V and J ends were trimmed by 7 bases and 2 bases, with 9 bases remaining between them. This CDR3 spans 12 amino acids. The CDR3 DNA reads as TGTGCCAGCACCAGGGGAGCCTACGAGCAGTACTTC. Protein product: CASTRGAYEQYF.

This clone was counted a single time. The chain joins TRBV18 to TRBJ2-1, with D perhaps matching TRBD2 (5 bases). With 5 bases removed from V and 4 bases from J, the gap between germline ends came to 12 bases. Germline V gene data show CDR1 as KGHSH and CDR2 as LQKENI. CDR3 length: 14 residues. CDR3 amino acids: CASSAADTYNEQFF. The CDR3 DNA sequence: TGTGCCAGCTCAGCAGCGGATACGTACAATGAGCAGTTCTTC.

The rearrangement joins TRBV29-1 to TRBJ1-2, with 7 nucleotides matching TRBD1. The CDR3 spans 13 residues. The germline CDR1 and CDR2 sequences are SQVTM and ANQGSEA. V shed 7 bases and J 2 bases; nucleotides not matched to a gene: 7. The DNA for the CDR3 is TGCAGCGACCGGGACAGATACAACTATGGCTACACCTTC. Its translation is CSDRDRYNYGYTF.

This clone was recorded a few times. The CDR3 coding sequence is TGTGCCAGCAGACTCATAGCGGGAGAAGGGGTCAATGAGCAGTTCTTC. Amino acid sequence: CASRLIAGEGVNEQFF. V gene TRBV7-2 combines with J gene TRBJ2-1; 9 bases map to TRBD2. The CDR3 extends over 16 amino acids. Germline loops: CDR1 SGHTA, CDR2 FQGNSA. V shed 6 bases and J 6 bases; nucleotides not matched to a gene: 12.

This clone was recorded only once. J is TRBJ1-1 and V is TRBV29-1; tentatively, D is TRBD1 (5 bases). The CDR3 spans 13 residues. V lost 7 bases, J lost 0 bases, and 12 bases lay in between. CDR1 and CDR2 from the germline V gene are SQVTM and ANQGSEA. CDR3 DNA sequence: TGCAGCGCCTGCACAGGTATGAACACTGAAGCTTTCTTT. It translates to CSACTGMNTEAFF.

In DNA, the CDR3 is TGTGCCAGCAGTGCCAGAGAGGGCGCTGGGCGGGCAGATACGCAGTATTTT. It encodes CASSAREGAGRADTQYF. V is TRBV6-1 and J is TRBJ2-3, with D perhaps TRBD2 (5 bases). Germline values: CDR1 MNHNS, CDR2 SASEGT. V was clipped by 4 bases and J by 4 bases, with 21 bases between them. The CDR3 has 17 residues.

V gene TRBV28 combines with J gene TRBJ1-3, with D hard to call. V lost 3 bases and J lost 3, with 3 bases in between. The germline gives CDR1 MDHEN, CDR2 SYDVKM. The CDR3 consists of 12 residues. CDR3 loop: CASSFIGNTIYF. The DNA for the CDR3 is TGTGCCAGCAGTTTTATTGGAAACACCATATATTTT.

The V and J genes are TRBV6-5 and TRBJ1-5; weak D call: TRBD1 (5 bases). CDR3 length: 13 residues. Germline V gene sequence: CDR1 MNHEY, CDR2 SVGAGI. Trimming stripped 6 bases from V and 7 bases from J, with 13 bases between. The CDR3 DNA follows: TGTGCCAGCAGCTCCAGGGAGGGACAGCCCCAGCATTTT. Translating it yields CASSSREGQPQHF.

V usage is TRBV6-5 and J usage is TRBJ2-1; 7 bases are shared with TRBD1. Germline assignment: CDR1 MNHEY and CDR2 SVGAGI. This CDR3 has 15 residues. Germline trimming cut 1 base from V and 4 bases from J; bases unmatched to any gene: 4. The CDR3 DNA is TGTGCCAGCAGTTACTTTAACAGGGGTTACAATGAGCAGTTCTTC. Amino acids: CASSYFNRGYNEQFF.

J is TRBJ1-5 and V is TRBV7-9; no reliable D call. The germline gives CDR1 SEHNR, CDR2 FQNEAQ (reference sequence). The CDR3 consists of 12 residues. Trimming left V 1 base short and J 9 bases short, with 7 bases between. In DNA, the CDR3 is TGTGCCAGCAGCTTAGGGGCCGGGCCCCAGCATTTT. It encodes CASSLGAGPQHF.

The V call is TRBV7-3, the J call TRBJ1-5; D is perhaps TRBD1 (5 bases). This CDR3 is 13 amino acids long. From germline, CDR1 is SGHTA and CDR2 FQGTGA. With 4 bases removed from V and 7 bases from J, the gap between germline ends came to 11 bases. CDR3 sequence (DNA): TGTGCCAGCAGCTCCTACGGGGGGCAGCCCCAGCATTTT. This translates into CASSSYGGQPQHF. Filled out from reference TRBV7-3 and TRBJ1-5, the complete variable domain reads GAGVSQTPSNKVTEKGKYVELRCDPISGHTALYWYRQSLGQGPEFLIYFQGTGAADDSGLPNDRFFAVRPEGSVSTLKIQRTERGDSAVYLCASSSYGGQPQHFGDGTRLSIL.

The CDR3 DNA reads TGTGCCAGCGGGGTCGAGGGCAGTTCGAGCTCTGGAAACACCATATATTTT. It translates to CASGVEGSSSSGNTIYF. This chain links TRBV2 with TRBJ1-3, with D hard to call. The V and J ends lost 8 bases and 0 bases respectively, with 20 bases between them. The CDR3 sequence is 17 residues long. The germline CDR1 and CDR2 sequences are SNHLY and FYNNEI.